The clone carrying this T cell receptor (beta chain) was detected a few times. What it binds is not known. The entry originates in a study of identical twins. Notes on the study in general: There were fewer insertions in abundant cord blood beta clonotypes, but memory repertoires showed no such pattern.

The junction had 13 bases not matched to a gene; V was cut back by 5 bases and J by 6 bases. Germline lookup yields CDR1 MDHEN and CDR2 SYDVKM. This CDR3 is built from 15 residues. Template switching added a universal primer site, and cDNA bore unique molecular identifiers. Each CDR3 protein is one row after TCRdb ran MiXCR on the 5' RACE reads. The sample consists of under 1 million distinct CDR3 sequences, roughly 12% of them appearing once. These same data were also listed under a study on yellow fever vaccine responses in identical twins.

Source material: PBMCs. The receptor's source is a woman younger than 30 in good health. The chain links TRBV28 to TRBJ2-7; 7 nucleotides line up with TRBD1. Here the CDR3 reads CASSPPSRGQSEQYF. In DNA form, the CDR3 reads TGTGCCAGCAGTCCCCCTTCTAGGGGGCAAAGCGAGCAGTACTTC.